Shown below are 29 T cell receptor beta chains from a single sample sequenced in a study of human CD4 T cells and Enterobacteriaceae. Sorting took every CD4+ cell except CD45RA+CCR7+CD95- naive cells, reaching over 95% purity. Sequencing used immunoSEQ multiplex PCR; TCRdb keeps in-frame clones, though not all of them. The sample yields 25,000 to 30,000 clones, around 80% seen once. Sequencing was carried out using memory CD4+ T cells from blood. These receptors were obtained from a human donor in good health.

This clone showed up just once. J is TRBJ2-5 and V is TRBV29-1, with 8 bases fitting TRBD2. CDR3 length equals 13 residues. The V segment lost 3 bases and the J segment 4 bases; nucleotides outside the gene matches: 4. The germline gives CDR1 SQVTM, CDR2 ANQGSEA. The CDR3 DNA reads as TGCAGCGTTGATGGACTAGCAGGAGAGACCCAGTACTTC. It specifies CSVDGLAGETQYF.

The chain uses TRBV29-1 and TRBJ2-7; 10 bases map to TRBD1. This CDR3 region has 14 residues. V trimming: 4 bases; J trimming: 1 base; junction bases outside the gene matches: 4. Germline V gene sequence: CDR1 SQVTM, CDR2 ANQGSEA. This CDR3 reads CSVVVDRGSYEQYF. The CDR3, as DNA: TGCAGCGTTGTGGTGGACAGGGGGTCCTACGAGCAGTACTTC.

The chain combines TRBV28 with TRBJ1-5, with D perhaps TRBD1 (5 bases). Looked up from germline, CDR1 is MDHEN and CDR2 is SYDVKM. V lost 7 bases and J lost 8, with 18 bases in between. The CDR3 loop spans 14 amino acids. This chain's CDR3 is CASNRYYRGEPQHF. CDR3 nucleotides: TGTGCCAGCAATCGTTATTATCGGGGGGAGCCCCAGCATTTT. The full variable domain, rest sourced from reference TRBV28 and TRBJ1-5, is DVKVTQSSRYLVKRTGEKVFLECVQDMDHENMFWYRQDPGLGLRLIYFSYDVKMKEKGDIPEGYSVSREKKERFSLILESASTNQTSMYLCASNRYYRGEPQHFGDGTRLSIL.

V and J are TRBV7-2 and TRBJ2-7, with a possible D match to TRBD2 (5 bases). Trimming removed 1 base at V and 4 bases at J, with 8 bases between. Germline V lookup: CDR1 SGHTA, CDR2 FQGNSA. This CDR3 is 13 amino acids long. CDR3 in amino acids: CASSLEWRYEQYF. The CDR3 DNA reads TGTGCCAGCAGCTTAGAATGGAGGTACGAGCAGTACTTC.

The chain carries TRBV29-1 and TRBJ1-5, with a weak D call TRBD1 (5 bases). Germline CDR1 and CDR2: SQVTM and ANQGSEA. The CDR3 has 13 amino acids. This CDR3 reads CTPGGVDGQPQHF. CDR3 in DNA: TGCACCCCTGGAGGGGTCGACGGTCAGCCCCAGCATTTT.

The chain has TRBV19 and TRBJ2-3; D uncertain. CDR1 and CDR2 from the germline V gene are LNHDA and SQIVND (reference sequence). The CDR3 has 12 residues. V lost 5 bases, J lost 3 bases, and 6 bases lay in between. The CDR3 nucleotides are TGTGCCAGTAGTTACTCGACAGATACGCAGTATTTT. It encodes CASSYSTDTQYF.

This chain joins TRBV5-1 and TRBJ2-5; TRBD1 agrees at 10 bases. The ends lost 6 bases at V and 5 bases at J; junction bases unmatched: 7. CDR3 length: 14 residues. CDR1 is SGHRS and CDR2 is YFSETQ in the germline V gene. Written as DNA, the CDR3 is TGCGCCAGCAACCGGGACAGGGGTTTTGAGACCCAGTACTTC. As protein: CASNRDRGFETQYF.

The genes are TRBV7-2 and TRBJ1-5; TRBD1 agrees at 8 bases. CDR1 and CDR2 (germline): SGHTA, FQGNSA. The CDR3 extends over 16 amino acids. J lost 6 bases, V lost 0 bases, and 7 bases had no gene match. The CDR3 coding sequence is TGTGCCAGCAGCTTAGCCCCGGGACAGGAGAGTCAGCCCCAGCATTTT. This translates into CASSLAPGQESQPQHF.

The rearrangement uses TRBV10-3 and TRBJ2-1; TRBD2 agrees at 9 bases. The CDR3 covers 16 residues. The V segment lost 7 bases and the J segment 0 bases; nucleotides outside the gene matches: 7. From germline, CDR1 is ENHRY and CDR2 SYGVKD. CDR3 sequence (DNA): TGTGCCATCACTACTAGCGGGCTGAGCTCCTACAATGAGCAGTTCTTC. Encoded protein: CAITTSGLSSYNEQFF.

The chain combines TRBV5-1 with TRBJ1-5, with D maybe TRBD1 (5 bases). CDR3 size: 15 residues. Germline assignment: CDR1 SGHRS and CDR2 YFSETQ. Trimming removed 4 bases from V and 2 bases from J, with 13 bases in between. The CDR3 nucleotides read TGCGCCAGCAGCCCGGCCGGGGGGGGCAATCAGCCCCAGCATTTT. It translates to CASSPAGGGNQPQHF.

The J gene is TRBJ2-1, the V gene TRBV6-6; 7 nucleotides line up with TRBD2. The CDR3 is 14 residues long. Trimming cost V 4 bases and J 12 bases; bases outside gene matches: 12. Germline V gene sequence: CDR1 MNHNY, CDR2 SVGAGI (reference sequence). CDR3 sequence (DNA): TGTGCCAGCAGTTTTGGCGGGAGATCAATTGCGCAGTTCTTC. As protein: CASSFGGRSIAQFF.

The V call is TRBV7-9, the J call TRBJ1-3; D is uncertain. CDR1 and CDR2 (germline): SEHNR, FQNEAQ (reference sequence). Trimming took off 3 bases at V and 0 bases at J, with 12 bases between the two ends. This CDR3 has 16 amino acids. The chain's CDR3 is CASSFGRAFSGNTIYF. CDR3 in DNA: TGTGCCAGCAGCTTCGGCAGAGCATTCTCTGGAAACACCATATATTTT.

This sequence joins TRBV30 and TRBJ2-3, with a weak D call TRBD1 (6 bases). The CDR3 has 14 residues. V was cut by 7 bases and J by 1 base, with 15 bases left in between. The V gene's germline CDR1 is GTSNPN and CDR2 SVGIG (reference sequence). As DNA, the CDR3 is TGTGCCTTCACGAGGGCAGGGGGCACAGATACGCAGTATTTT. Its translation: CAFTRAGGTDTQYF. The full variable domain, with the rest looked up from reference TRBV30 and TRBJ2-3, is SQTIHQWPATLVQPVGSPLSLECTVEGTSNPNLYWYRQAAGRGLQLLFYSVGIGQISSEVPQNLSASRPQDRQFILSSKKLLLSDSGFYLCAFTRAGGTDTQYFGPGTRLTVL.

CDR3 in amino acids: CASSSSEAREQYF. CDR3 bases: TGCGCCAGCAGTTCTTCTGAAGCCCGCGAGCAGTACTTC. V is TRBV10-2 and J is TRBJ2-7; D unclear. The CDR3 covers 13 residues. Germline CDR1 WSHSY, CDR2 SAAADI. V was trimmed by 5 bases and J by 6 bases, leaving 14 bases between them.

The genes are TRBV6-6 and TRBJ2-7, with 9 bases that match TRBD1. Losses at the gene ends were 5 bases for V and 3 bases for J; bases not matched to a gene: 5. The CDR3 sequence is 14 residues long. CDR1 and CDR2 (germline): MNHNY, SVGAGI (reference sequence). The CDR3 DNA is TGTGCCAGCAGTAAATCGGGACAGGGCTACGAGCAGTACTTC. Translated: CASSKSGQGYEQYF.

For this clone: Compared with germline, one end of the junction differs, possibly owing to a read error. The chain links TRBV5-1 to TRBJ2-3; D gene ambiguous. Per germline, CDR1 SGHRS and CDR2 YFSETQ. This CDR3 is built from 14 residues. Here the CDR3 DNA reads TGCGCCGGCAGCTTGGCCGAGAGCACAGATACGCAGTATTTT. Protein product: CAGSLAESTDTQYF.

The rearrangement uses TRBV19 and TRBJ2-6; no clear D. Germline V gives CDR1 LNHDA, CDR2 SQIVND (reference sequence). The CDR3 is 15 amino acids. V was cut by 3 bases and J by 1 base, with 7 bases left in between. The DNA for the CDR3 is TGTGCCAGTAGTATTCCTCTTTCTGGGGCCAACGTCCTGACTTTC. Residues: CASSIPLSGANVLTF.

The chain recombines TRBV5-1 with TRBJ2-1; D might be TRBD2 (6 bases). Looked up from germline, CDR1 is SGHRS and CDR2 is YFSETQ. The CDR3 sequence is 16 residues long. The V and J ends lost 5 bases and 1 base respectively, with 16 bases between them. As DNA, the CDR3 is TGCGCCAGCAGTTGGGTATCGACTAGTTCCTACAATGAGCAGTTCTTC. This sequence encodes CASSWVSTSSYNEQFF.

The V gene is TRBV7-3, the J gene TRBJ2-3; no reliable D call. Per germline, CDR1 SGHTA and CDR2 FQGTGA. Trimming pared 4 bases from V and 4 bases from J, leaving 3 bases between. This CDR3 has 11 amino acids. CDR3 sequence (DNA): TGTGCCAGCAGCTCTGCAGATACGCAGTATTTT. Its translation: CASSSADTQYF.

The chain recombines TRBV7-2 with TRBJ1-2; 9 bases map to TRBD1. The CDR3 is 16 residues long. Germline V gene sequence: CDR1 SGHTA, CDR2 FQGNSA. V shed 5 bases, J shed 6 bases, and the junction held 13 bases outside the gene matches. CDR3 nucleotide sequence: TGTGCCAGCAGCCCCCAACCGGGACAGGGTTTACATGGCTACACCTTC. As protein: CASSPQPGQGLHGYTF.

This sequence joins TRBV18 and TRBJ2-4, with 9 bases fitting TRBD1. The V gene's germline CDR1 is KGHSH and CDR2 LQKENI. The length of the CDR3 is 14 residues. Trimming took 3 bases from V and 12 from J; bases not matched to a gene: 9. The CDR3 region is CASSPAGTGSHQYF. CDR3 DNA sequence: TGTGCCAGCTCACCGGCCGGGACAGGGAGCCATCAGTACTTC.

The chain links TRBV4-2 to TRBJ1-2; D is ambiguous. V was pared by 0 bases and J by 9 bases, with 17 bases between. This CDR3 is 15 amino acids long. Germline loops: CDR1 LGHNA, CDR2 YNFKEQ. CDR3 in amino acids: CASSQENSGSPRYTF. CDR3 nucleotides: TGTGCCAGCAGCCAAGAGAACTCCGGATCCCCCCGCTACACCTTC.

The V gene is TRBV5-1, the J gene TRBJ2-1; 9 nucleotides align to TRBD1. CDR3 length: 13 amino acids. CDR1 SGHRS and CDR2 YFSETQ come from the germline V gene. The ends lost 5 bases at V and 12 bases at J; junction bases unmatched: 9. In DNA form, the CDR3 reads TGCGCCAGCAGGGGACAGGAGGGACAGGGGCAGTTCTTC. Protein sequence: CASRGQEGQGQFF.

The J gene is TRBJ1-2, the V gene TRBV19, with 10 bases matching TRBD1. CDR1 is LNHDA, CDR2 SQIVND, per germline (reference sequence). J lost 5 bases, V lost 10 bases, and 4 bases had no gene match. The CDR3 totals 12 residues. DNA of the CDR3: TGTGCCACCGGACAGGGGGGGTATGGCTACACCTTC. It encodes CATGQGGYGYTF.

The rearrangement joins TRBV6-5 to TRBJ1-2, with D perhaps TRBD1 (5 bases). The CDR3 runs to 15 residues. The V end lost 0 bases, the J end lost 4 bases, and 12 bases lay between the germline ends. From germline, CDR1 is MNHEY and CDR2 SVGAGI. The chain's CDR3 is CASSYSGGEGYGYTF. The CDR3, as DNA: TGTGCCAGCAGTTACTCGGGAGGGGAAGGCTATGGCTACACCTTC.

This chain connects TRBV6-5 to TRBJ2-7, with D unresolved. Looked up from germline, CDR1 is MNHEY and CDR2 is SVGAGI. The ends were cut back, 3 bases at V and 7 bases at J, with 16 bases in the middle. The CDR3 is 14 residues long. CDR3 residues: CASSYFRSKGEQYF. In DNA, the CDR3 is TGTGCCAGCAGTTATTTTCGGTCCAAGGGAGAGCAGTACTTC.

This clone appeared a single time. The chain carries TRBV6-6 and TRBJ2-3; possible D gene TRBD2, 5 bases. Per germline, CDR1 MNHNY and CDR2 SVGAGI (reference sequence). The CDR3 length is 13 residues. Trimming cost V 2 bases and J 14 bases, with 17 bases left between them. This CDR3 is CASSYLRSRGMYF. The CDR3 coding sequence is TGTGCCAGCAGTTACCTTCGGTCCCGGGGAATGTATTTT.

The chain joins TRBV4-1 to TRBJ1-6, with 7 nucleotides matching TRBD1. Per the germline V gene, CDR1 is MGHRA and CDR2 is YSYEKL. The ends lost 5 bases at V and 5 bases at J; junction bases unmatched: 15. This CDR3 comprises 18 residues. The CDR3 DNA reads as TGCGCCAGCAGCTCACCCCTCCCGGGACAGCAAAATAATTCACCCCTCCACTTT. Translated: CASSSPLPGQQNNSPLHF.

V usage is TRBV9 and J usage is TRBJ2-7; a possible D gene is TRBD2 (6 bases). There are 14 residues in the CDR3. Trimming shortened V by 1 base and J by 0 bases, and 8 bases separated the two germline ends. Germline CDR1 SGDLS, CDR2 YYNGEE. CDR3 in DNA: TGTGCCAGCAGCGTAAGGGAGGTCTCCTACGAGCAGTACTTC. Its translation: CASSVREVSYEQYF.